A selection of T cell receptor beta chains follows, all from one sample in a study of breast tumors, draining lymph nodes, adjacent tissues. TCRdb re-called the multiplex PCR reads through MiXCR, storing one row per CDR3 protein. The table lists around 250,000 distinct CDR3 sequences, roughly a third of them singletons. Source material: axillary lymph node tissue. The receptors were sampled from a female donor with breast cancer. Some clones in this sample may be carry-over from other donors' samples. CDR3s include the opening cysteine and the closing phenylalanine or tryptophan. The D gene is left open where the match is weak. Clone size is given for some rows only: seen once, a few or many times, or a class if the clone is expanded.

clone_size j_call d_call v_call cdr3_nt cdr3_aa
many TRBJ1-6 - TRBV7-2 TGTGCCAGCAGTAAGGACAATTCACCCCTCCACTTT CASSKDNSPLHF
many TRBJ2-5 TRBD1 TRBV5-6 TGTGCCAGCAGTGACAGGGGGCAAGAGACCCAGTACTTC CASSDRGQETQYF
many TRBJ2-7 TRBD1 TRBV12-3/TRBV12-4 TGTGCCAGCAGCCGACAGGGCAGACAGAATTACGAGCAGTACTTC CASSRQGRQNYEQYF
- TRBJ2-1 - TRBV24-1 TGTGCCACAACTTTCGACAGGGGGCAGACTAGCGGGGTAAGTGGCTCCTACCATGAGCAGTTCTTC CATTFDRGQTSGVSGSYHEQFF
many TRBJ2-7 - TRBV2 TGTGCCAGCAGTGACTACGAGCAGTACTTC CASSDYEQYF
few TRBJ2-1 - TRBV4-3 TGCGCCAGCAGCCAAGAAGCAGGACTGATTTACAATGAGCAGTTCTTC CASSQEAGLIYNEQFF
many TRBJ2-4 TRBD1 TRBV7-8 TGTGCCAGCAGCCTTGAGACAGGGTCCAAAAACATTCAGTACTTC CASSLETGSKNIQYF
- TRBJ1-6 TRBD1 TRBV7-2 TGTGCCAGCAGCTTAGACAGGGGGCCCCTCCACTTT CASSLDRGPLHF
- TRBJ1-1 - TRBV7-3 TGTGCCAGCAGCTCACACCCGTCTGAAGCTTTCTTT CASSSHPSEAFF
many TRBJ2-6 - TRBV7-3 TGTGCCAGCAGCTTATTGGTTGCTGGGGCCAACGTCCTGACTTTC CASSLLVAGANVLTF
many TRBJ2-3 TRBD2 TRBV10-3 TGTGCCATCAGTGAGGCCCAGCGGGACGGCACAGATACGCAGTATTTT CAISEAQRDGTDTQYF
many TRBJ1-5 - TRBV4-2 TGTGCCAGCAGCCAAGTCGGAAGTGTAGGGGCCAATCAGCCCCAGCATTTT CASSQVGSVGANQPQHF
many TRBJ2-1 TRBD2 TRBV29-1 TGCAGCGTTGGTGGGGGACTAGCGGGAGCATTATCCGAGCAGTTCTTC CSVGGGLAGALSEQFF
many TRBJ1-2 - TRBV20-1 TGCAGTGCTAGAGCGGGTTCAGGGATAAACTATGGCTACACCTTC CSARAGSGINYGYTF
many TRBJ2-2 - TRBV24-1 TGTGCCACCGGCCCTCGGGGAGGCGGGGAGCTGTTTTTT CATGPRGGGELFF
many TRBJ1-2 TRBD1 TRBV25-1 TGTGCCAGCAGTGAATATTTGGGGACAGGGTGGGGCTACACCTTC CASSEYLGTGWGYTF
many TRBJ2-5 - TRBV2 TGTGCCAGCAGGGGACTTGTTGGTGTGACCCAGTACTTC CASRGLVGVTQYF
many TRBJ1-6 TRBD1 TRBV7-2 TGTGCCAGCAGCCGGGACAGATATTCACCCCTCCACTTT CASSRDRYSPLHF
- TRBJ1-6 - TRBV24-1 TGTGCCACCAGTGATTTCCGGCCCCATAATTCACCCCTCCACTTT CATSDFRPHNSPLHF
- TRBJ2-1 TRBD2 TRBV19 TGTGCCAGGGGGACTAGCGGGAGCGTCAATGAGCAGTTCTTC CARGTSGSVNEQFF
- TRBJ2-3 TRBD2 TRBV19 TGTGCCAGTAGTATACTCTGGCTAGCGGAGGCGACGCAGTATTTT CASSILWLAEATQYF